This entry concerns a single TCR beta chain. Profiled with immunoSEQ multiplex PCR; TCRdb holds only in-frame clones, not every one. The sample lists about 25,000 clones, approximately 88% occurring once. The data were obtained in a study of PD-1 blockade in mismatch repair-deficient tumors. The sequence came from an adult with mismatch repair-deficient cancer. This specimen consisted of PBMCs, obtained before pembrolizumab treatment.

The CDR3 is CATSTYRQEVAEAFF. CDR3 nucleotide sequence: TGTGCCACCAGCACTTACAGACAGGAGGTGGCTGAAGCTTTCTTT. The rearrangement joins TRBV15 to TRBJ1-1; a possible D gene is TRBD1 (6 bases). The V gene lost 4 bases and the J gene lost 6 bases, with 18 bases spanning the gap. There are 15 residues in the CDR3. The germline V gene encodes CDR1 LNHNV and CDR2 YYDKDF (reference sequence).